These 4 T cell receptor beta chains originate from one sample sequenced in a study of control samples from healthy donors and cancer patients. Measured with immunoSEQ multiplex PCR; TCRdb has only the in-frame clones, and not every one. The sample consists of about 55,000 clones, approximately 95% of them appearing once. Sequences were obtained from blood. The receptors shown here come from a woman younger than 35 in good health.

The CDR3 region is CASSISSGSGEGYTF. Written as DNA, the CDR3 is TGTGCCAGTAGTATTTCTTCAGGGTCAGGTGAAGGCTACACCTTC. This chain joins TRBV19 and TRBJ1-2; tentatively, D is TRBD1 (5 bases). Trimming took off 3 bases at V and 8 bases at J, with 19 bases between the two ends. CDR1 is LNHDA and CDR2 is SQIVND in the germline V gene (reference sequence). This CDR3 is built from 15 residues.

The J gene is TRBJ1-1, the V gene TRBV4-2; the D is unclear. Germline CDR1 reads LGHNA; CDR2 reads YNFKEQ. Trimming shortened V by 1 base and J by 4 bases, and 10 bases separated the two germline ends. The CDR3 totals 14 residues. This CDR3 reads CASSQGPEFTEAFF. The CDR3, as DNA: TGTGCCAGCAGCCAAGGTCCCGAGTTCACTGAAGCTTTCTTT.

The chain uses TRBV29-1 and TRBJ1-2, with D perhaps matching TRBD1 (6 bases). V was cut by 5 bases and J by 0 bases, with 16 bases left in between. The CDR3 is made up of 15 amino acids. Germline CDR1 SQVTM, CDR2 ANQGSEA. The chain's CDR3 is CSVNSAQGANYGYTF. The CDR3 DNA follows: TGCAGCGTTAATAGCGCACAGGGAGCTAACTATGGCTACACCTTC.

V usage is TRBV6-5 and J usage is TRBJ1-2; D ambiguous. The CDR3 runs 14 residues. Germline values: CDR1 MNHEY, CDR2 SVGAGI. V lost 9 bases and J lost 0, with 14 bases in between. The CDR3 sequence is CASRWLDANYGYTF. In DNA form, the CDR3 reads TGTGCCAGTCGGTGGTTGGACGCTAACTATGGCTACACCTTC.